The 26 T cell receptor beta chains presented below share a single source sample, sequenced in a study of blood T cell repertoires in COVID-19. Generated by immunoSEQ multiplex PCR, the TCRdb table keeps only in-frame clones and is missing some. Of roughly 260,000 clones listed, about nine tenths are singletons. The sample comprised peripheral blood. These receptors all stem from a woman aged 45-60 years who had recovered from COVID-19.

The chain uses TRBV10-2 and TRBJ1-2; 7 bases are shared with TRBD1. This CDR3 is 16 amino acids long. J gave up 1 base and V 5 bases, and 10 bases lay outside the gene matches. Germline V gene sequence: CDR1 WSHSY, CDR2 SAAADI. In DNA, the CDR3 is TGCGCCAGCAGTTCGGACAGGTCGGGTTTTAACTATGGCTACACCTTC. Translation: CASSSDRSGFNYGYTF.

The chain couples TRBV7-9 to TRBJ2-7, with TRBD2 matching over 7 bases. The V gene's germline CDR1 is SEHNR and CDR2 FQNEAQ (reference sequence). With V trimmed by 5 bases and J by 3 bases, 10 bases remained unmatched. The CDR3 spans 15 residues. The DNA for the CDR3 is TGTGCCAGCAGCCCCCCTCCTAGCGGAGGCTACGAGCAGTACTTC. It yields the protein CASSPPPSGGYEQYF.

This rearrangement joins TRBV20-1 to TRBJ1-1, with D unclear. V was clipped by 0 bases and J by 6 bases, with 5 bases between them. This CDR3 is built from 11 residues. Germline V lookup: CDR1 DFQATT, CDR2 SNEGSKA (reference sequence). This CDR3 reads CSARDPAEAFF. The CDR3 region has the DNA TGCAGTGCTAGAGACCCAGCTGAAGCTTTCTTT.

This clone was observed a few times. CDR3 sequence: CASSPRVAGEQFF. DNA of the CDR3: TGTGCCAGCAGCCCCAGGGTAGCTGGTGAGCAGTTCTTC. The rearrangement uses TRBV14 and TRBJ2-1; D is possibly TRBD1 (5 bases). Germline CDR1 SGHDN, CDR2 FVKESK. The CDR3 totals 13 residues. Deletions cut 4 bases from V and 9 bases from J, with 13 bases between. Based on the CDR3 plus reference TRBV14 and TRBJ2-1, the full variable domain is EAGVTQFPSHSVIEKGQTVTLRCDPISGHDNLYWYRRVMGKEIKFLLHFVKESKQDESGMPNNRFLAERTGGTYSTLKVQPAELEDSGVYFCASSPRVAGEQFFGPGTRLTVL.

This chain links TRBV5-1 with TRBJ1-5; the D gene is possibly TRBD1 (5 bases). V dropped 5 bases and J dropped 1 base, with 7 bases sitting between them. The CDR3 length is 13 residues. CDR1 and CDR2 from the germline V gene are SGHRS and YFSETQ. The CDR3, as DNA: TGCGCCAGCAGGCGGGACAGCAATCAGCCCCAGCATTTT. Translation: CASRRDSNQPQHF.

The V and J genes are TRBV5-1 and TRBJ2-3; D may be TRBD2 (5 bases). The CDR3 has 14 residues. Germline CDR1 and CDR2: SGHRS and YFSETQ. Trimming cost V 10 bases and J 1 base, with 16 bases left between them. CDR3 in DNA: TGCGCCTCCCAACCGAGCGGTGGCACAGATACGCAGTATTTT. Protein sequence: CASQPSGGTDTQYF.

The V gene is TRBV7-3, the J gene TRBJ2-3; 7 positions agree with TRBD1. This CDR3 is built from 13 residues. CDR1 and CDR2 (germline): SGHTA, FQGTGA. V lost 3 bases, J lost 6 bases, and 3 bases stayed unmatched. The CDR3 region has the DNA TGTGCCAGCAGCTTCAAGGGGGCGGATACGCAGTATTTT. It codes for CASSFKGADTQYF. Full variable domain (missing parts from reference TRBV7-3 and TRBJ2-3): GAGVSQTPSNKVTEKGKYVELRCDPISGHTALYWYRQSLGQGPEFLIYFQGTGAADDSGLPNDRFFAVRPEGSVSTLKIQRTERGDSAVYLCASSFKGADTQYFGPGTRLTVL.

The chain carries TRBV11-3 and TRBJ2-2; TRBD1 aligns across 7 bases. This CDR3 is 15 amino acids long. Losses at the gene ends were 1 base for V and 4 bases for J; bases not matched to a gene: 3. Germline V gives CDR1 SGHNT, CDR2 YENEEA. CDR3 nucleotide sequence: TGTGCCAGCAGCTTAGTAGGGGGCCTCACCGGGGAGCTGTTTTTT. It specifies CASSLVGGLTGELFF.

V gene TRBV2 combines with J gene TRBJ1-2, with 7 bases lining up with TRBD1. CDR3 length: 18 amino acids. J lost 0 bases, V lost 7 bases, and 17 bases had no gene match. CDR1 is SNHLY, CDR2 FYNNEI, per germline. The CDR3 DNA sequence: TGTGCCAGCACGGATCGCTCGGCCCCACAGGGGACTAACTATGGCTACACCTTC. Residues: CASTDRSAPQGTNYGYTF.

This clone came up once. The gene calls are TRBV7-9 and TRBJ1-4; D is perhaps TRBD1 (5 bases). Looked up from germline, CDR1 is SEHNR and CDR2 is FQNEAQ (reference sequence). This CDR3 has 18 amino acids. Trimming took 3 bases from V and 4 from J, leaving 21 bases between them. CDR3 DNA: TGTGCCAGCAGCTTTCCTGGACTAGCGGGGGGGAGTAATGAAAAACTGTTTTTT. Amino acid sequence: CASSFPGLAGGSNEKLFF.

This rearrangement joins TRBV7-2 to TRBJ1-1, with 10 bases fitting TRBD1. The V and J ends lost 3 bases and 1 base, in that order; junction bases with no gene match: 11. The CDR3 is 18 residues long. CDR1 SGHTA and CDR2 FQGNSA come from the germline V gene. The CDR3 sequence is CASSFYRDRGIRNTEAFF. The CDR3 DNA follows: TGTGCCAGCAGCTTTTACCGGGACAGGGGAATTAGGAACACTGAAGCTTTCTTT.

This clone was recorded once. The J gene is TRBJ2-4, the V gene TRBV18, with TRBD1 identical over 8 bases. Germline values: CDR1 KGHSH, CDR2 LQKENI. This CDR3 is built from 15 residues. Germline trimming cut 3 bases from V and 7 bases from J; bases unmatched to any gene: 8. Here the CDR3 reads CASSPGAGGMNIQYF. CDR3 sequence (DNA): TGTGCCAGCTCACCTGGAGCAGGGGGCATGAACATTCAGTACTTC.

The CDR3 DNA reads TGTGCCAGCAGAGTAGGAGACAGGAGCAATCAGCCCCAGCATTTT. This codes for CASRVGDRSNQPQHF. V is TRBV6-5 and J is TRBJ1-5, with D perhaps TRBD1 (6 bases). Trimming left V 6 bases short and J 1 base short, with 13 bases between. The CDR3 has 15 amino acids. Germline V gives CDR1 MNHEY, CDR2 SVGAGI.

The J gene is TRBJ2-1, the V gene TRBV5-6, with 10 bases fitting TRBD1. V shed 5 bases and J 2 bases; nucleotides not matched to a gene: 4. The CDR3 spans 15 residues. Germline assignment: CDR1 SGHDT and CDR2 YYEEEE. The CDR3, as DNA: TGTGCCAGCAGGGGACAGGGGCGAACCTACAATGAGCAGTTCTTC. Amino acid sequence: CASRGQGRTYNEQFF.

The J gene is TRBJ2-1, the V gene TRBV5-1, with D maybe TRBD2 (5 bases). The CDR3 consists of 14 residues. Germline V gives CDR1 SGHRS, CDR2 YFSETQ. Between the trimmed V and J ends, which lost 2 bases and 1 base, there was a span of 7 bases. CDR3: CASSFGGSYNEQFF. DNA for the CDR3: TGCGCCAGCAGCTTTGGAGGATCCTACAATGAGCAGTTCTTC. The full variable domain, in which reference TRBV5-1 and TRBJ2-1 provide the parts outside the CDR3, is KAGVTQTPRYLIKTRGQQVTLSCSPISGHRSVSWYQQTPGQGLQFLFEYFSETQRNKGNFPGRFSGRQFSNSRSEMNVSTLELGDSALYLCASSFGGSYNEQFFGPGTRLTVL.

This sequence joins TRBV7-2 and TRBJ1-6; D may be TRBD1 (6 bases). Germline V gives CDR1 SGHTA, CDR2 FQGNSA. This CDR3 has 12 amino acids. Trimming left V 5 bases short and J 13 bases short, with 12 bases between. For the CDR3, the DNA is TGTGCCAGCAGCCACAGGGAGTCCCCCCTCCACTTT. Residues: CASSHRESPLHF.

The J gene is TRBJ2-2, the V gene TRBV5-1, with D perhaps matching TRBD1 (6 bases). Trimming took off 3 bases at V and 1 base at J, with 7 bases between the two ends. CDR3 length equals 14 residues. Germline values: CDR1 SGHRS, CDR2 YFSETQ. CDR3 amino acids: CASSSGQNTGELFF. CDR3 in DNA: TGCGCCAGCAGCTCGGGACAGAACACCGGGGAGCTGTTTTTT.

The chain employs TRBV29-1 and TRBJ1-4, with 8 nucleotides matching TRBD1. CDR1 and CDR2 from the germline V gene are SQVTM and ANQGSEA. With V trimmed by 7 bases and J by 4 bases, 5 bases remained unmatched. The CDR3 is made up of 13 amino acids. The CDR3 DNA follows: TGCAGCGCCTCGGACAGGGATAATGAAAAACTGTTTTTT. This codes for CSASDRDNEKLFF.

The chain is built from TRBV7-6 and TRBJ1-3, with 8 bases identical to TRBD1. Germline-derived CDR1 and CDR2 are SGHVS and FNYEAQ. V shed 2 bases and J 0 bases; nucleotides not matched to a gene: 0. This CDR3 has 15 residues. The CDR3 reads CASSLQGASGNTIYF. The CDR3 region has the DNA TGTGCCAGCAGCTTACAGGGGGCCTCTGGAAACACCATATATTTT.

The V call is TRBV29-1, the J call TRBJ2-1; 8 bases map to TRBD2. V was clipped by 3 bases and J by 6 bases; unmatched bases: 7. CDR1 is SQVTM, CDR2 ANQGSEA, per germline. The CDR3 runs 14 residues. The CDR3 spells CSVDGVSGGNEQFF. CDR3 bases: TGCAGCGTTGACGGAGTAAGCGGGGGCAATGAGCAGTTCTTC.

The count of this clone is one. The CDR3 coding sequence is TGTGCCAGCAGTCCGGGGACAAACCTTAGAAACACCATATATTTT. The encoded protein is CASSPGTNLRNTIYF. J is TRBJ1-3 and V is TRBV27, with D perhaps matching TRBD1 (6 bases). Per the germline V gene, CDR1 is MNHEY and CDR2 is SMNVEV (reference sequence). With 5 bases removed from V and 5 bases from J, the gap between germline ends came to 16 bases. There are 15 residues in the CDR3.

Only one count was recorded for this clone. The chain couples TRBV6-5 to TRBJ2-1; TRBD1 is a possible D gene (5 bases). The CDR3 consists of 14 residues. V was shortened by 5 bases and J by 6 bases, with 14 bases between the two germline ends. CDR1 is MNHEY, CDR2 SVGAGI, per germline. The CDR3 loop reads CASSTQGMGNEQFF. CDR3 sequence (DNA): TGTGCCAGCAGTACGCAGGGTATGGGCAATGAGCAGTTCTTC.

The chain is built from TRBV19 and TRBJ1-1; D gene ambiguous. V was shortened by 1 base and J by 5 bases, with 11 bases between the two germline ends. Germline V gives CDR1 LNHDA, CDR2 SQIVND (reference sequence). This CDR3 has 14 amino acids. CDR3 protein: CASSIGRERTEAFF. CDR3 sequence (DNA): TGTGCCAGTAGTATAGGACGGGAGCGGACTGAAGCTTTCTTT.

The CDR3 spells CASSLQQGYGYTF. The CDR3 DNA reads TGCGCCAGCAGCTTGCAACAGGGCTATGGCTACACCTTC. The chain carries TRBV5-1 and TRBJ1-2; a possible D gene is TRBD1 (6 bases). The CDR3 is made up of 13 amino acids. CDR1 and CDR2 from the germline V gene are SGHRS and YFSETQ. Trimming pared 1 base from V and 4 bases from J, leaving 8 bases between.

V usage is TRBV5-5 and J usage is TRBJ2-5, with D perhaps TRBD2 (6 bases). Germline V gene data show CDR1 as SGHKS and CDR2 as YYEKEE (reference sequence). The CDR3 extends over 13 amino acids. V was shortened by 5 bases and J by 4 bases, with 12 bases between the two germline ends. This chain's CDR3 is CASSWVGGETQYF. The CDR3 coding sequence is TGTGCCAGCAGTTGGGTGGGGGGAGAGACCCAGTACTTC.

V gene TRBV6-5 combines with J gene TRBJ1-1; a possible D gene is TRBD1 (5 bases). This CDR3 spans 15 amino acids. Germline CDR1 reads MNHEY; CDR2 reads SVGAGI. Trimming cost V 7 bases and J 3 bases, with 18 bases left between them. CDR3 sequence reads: CASTTQRGRHTEAFF. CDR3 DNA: TGTGCCAGCACAACTCAGCGGGGCCGCCACACTGAAGCTTTCTTT.